This entry features one T cell receptor (beta chain) sequence. The antigen remains unidentified. Sequencing used immunoSEQ v3. The repertoire was sequenced with immunoSEQ multiplex PCR; TCRdb's copy has only in-frame clones and lacks some. The sample has about 100,000 clones; approximately 65% are singletons. Trimming took 5 bases from V and 3 from J, leaving 6 bases between them. The germline V gene has CDR1 SGHAT and CDR2 FQNNGV. CDR3 length: 12 residues. The sample comes from a study of TIL therapy for anti-PD-1-resistant metastatic lung cancer. Study-level background: Patients had a median age of 54 years (range about 35-75). Tumors carried a median 1.5 non-synonymous mutations per megabase.

Time point specified: pre-treatment sample, taken before nivolumab and TIL therapy. Tumor tissue came from excised metastases, mostly pleural nodules or supraclavicular lymph nodes. General study findings and limits: Patients were highly selected, enriched for treatment-naive, never-smoker and oncogene-addicted cases.

The gene calls are TRBV11-2 and TRBJ2-3, with no clear D. This TCR was recovered from a person between 30 and 80 years old with non-small cell lung cancer. The source was tumor tissue, collected at baseline. CDR3 sequence: CASSGSTDTQYF. The CDR3 nucleotides are TGTGCCAGCAGCGGCTCTACAGATACGCAGTATTTT.